These T cell receptor beta chains were read from a single sample in a study of early T cells in non-severe SARS-CoV-2 infection. TCRdb called the 5' RACE reads again in MiXCR, with one record for every CDR3 protein. The table records about 100,000 distinct CDR3 sequences, around 14% of them present only once. The sequencing sample was made of whole blood. These receptor sequences come from an adult who was a healthcare worker with PCR-confirmed SARS-CoV-2 infection or an uninfected control (not recorded which). Both conserved end residues are part of each CDR3. The D gene is left open where the match is weak. Clone size is not always given. Where it is, it says once, few, many or a class for expanded clones.

V gene: TRBV7-9; D gene: TRBD1; clone size: few; J gene: TRBJ1-2; CDR3 DNA: TGTGCCAGCACCGGGACAGCATGGAACTATGGCTACACCTTC; CDR3 protein: CASTGTAWNYGYTF
V gene: TRBV6-5; D gene: .; clone size: many; J gene: TRBJ2-7; CDR3 DNA: TGTGCCAGCAGCCCGGACAGAACTACCTACGAGCAGTACTTC; CDR3 protein: CASSPDRTTYEQYF
V gene: TRBV20-1; D gene: .; clone size: few; J gene: TRBJ1-5; CDR3 DNA: TGCAGTGCTAGAGCGAATAGCAATCAGCCCCAGCATTTT; CDR3 protein: CSARANSNQPQHF
V gene: TRBV29-1; D gene: TRBD1; clone size: few; J gene: TRBJ1-1; CDR3 DNA: TGCAGCGTTACCACAGGGGTCTACACTGAAGCTTTCTTT; CDR3 protein: CSVTTGVYTEAFF
V gene: TRBV7-8; D gene: .; clone size: few; J gene: TRBJ1-6; CDR3 DNA: TGTGCCAGCACCGCAGGGGTTGGGGGTTATTCACCCCTCCACTTT; CDR3 protein: CASTAGVGGYSPLHF
V gene: TRBV28; D gene: .; clone size: many; J gene: TRBJ1-6; CDR3 DNA: TGTGCCAGCAGTGCGGACAGAAATTCACCCCTCCACTTT; CDR3 protein: CASSADRNSPLHF
V gene: TRBV7-8; D gene: .; clone size: many; J gene: TRBJ2-6; CDR3 DNA: TGTGCCAGCAGCTTGCCAAGGAGATCAGGGGCCAACGTCCTGACTTTC; CDR3 protein: CASSLPRRSGANVLTF
V gene: TRBV29-1; D gene: .; clone size: .; J gene: TRBJ1-2; CDR3 DNA: TGCAGCGTTGAAGATCCGGGGGATGGCTACACCTTC; CDR3 protein: CSVEDPGDGYTF
V gene: TRBV15; D gene: TRBD1; clone size: .; J gene: TRBJ1-4; CDR3 DNA: TGTGCCACCAGCAGCGCCGGGACAGGGGTCCGGGGTGGTGAAAAACTGTTTTTT; CDR3 protein: CATSSAGTGVRGGEKLFF
V gene: TRBV27; D gene: TRBD1; clone size: .; J gene: TRBJ2-7; CDR3 DNA: TGTGCCAGCAGTTTAGTAAGGGACAGATACGAGCAGTACTTC; CDR3 protein: CASSLVRDRYEQYF
V gene: TRBV7-2; D gene: TRBD2; clone size: many; J gene: TRBJ2-1; CDR3 DNA: TGTGCCAGCAGTCCTAGCGGGGTCTCCTACAATGAGCAGTTCTTC; CDR3 protein: CASSPSGVSYNEQFF
V gene: TRBV2; D gene: .; clone size: few; J gene: TRBJ2-2; CDR3 DNA: TGTGCCAGCAGTGACGAAGGGCAGAACACCGGGGAGCTGTTTTTT; CDR3 protein: CASSDEGQNTGELFF
V gene: TRBV29-1; D gene: .; clone size: .; J gene: TRBJ2-2; CDR3 DNA: TGCAGCGTTGATAGTCGGAACACCGGGGAGCTGTTTTTT; CDR3 protein: CSVDSRNTGELFF
V gene: TRBV7-2; D gene: TRBD2; clone size: many; J gene: TRBJ2-1; CDR3 DNA: TGTGCCAGCAGCTTAGCCGGCGGGGGGGCCTCCTACAATGAGCAGTTCTTC; CDR3 protein: CASSLAGGGASYNEQFF
V gene: TRBV6-4; D gene: TRBD1; clone size: few; J gene: TRBJ2-1; CDR3 DNA: TGTGCCAGCAGTGACTCGAGGGACAGTAACAATGAGCAGTTCTTC; CDR3 protein: CASSDSRDSNNEQFF
V gene: TRBV10-1; D gene: TRBD2; clone size: many; J gene: TRBJ2-7; CDR3 DNA: TGCGCCAGCAGTGGAGCCCGGGGAGGGCGGCAGTACTTC; CDR3 protein: CASSGARGGRQYF
V gene: TRBV7-2; D gene: .; clone size: many; J gene: TRBJ1-1; CDR3 DNA: TGTGCCAGTAGGGTAGGACTCCGCTCGAACACTGAAGCTTTCTTT; CDR3 protein: CASRVGLRSNTEAFF
V gene: TRBV4-1; D gene: .; clone size: once; J gene: TRBJ2-1; CDR3 DNA: TGCGCCAGCAGCCAAGTAGGAGGAATTGGGTTCGATGAGCGGTTCTTC; CDR3 protein: CASSQVGGIGFDERFF
V gene: TRBV24-1; D gene: .; clone size: few; J gene: TRBJ2-1; CDR3 DNA: TGTGCCACCAGTGATTTTGGGGGGAGTCTTAGCTCCTACAATGAGCAGTTCTTC; CDR3 protein: CATSDFGGSLSSYNEQFF
V gene: TRBV6-4; D gene: .; clone size: .; J gene: TRBJ1-1; CDR3 DNA: TGTGCCAGCCGACTAAAAAACACAGCTATGAACACTGAAGCTTTCTTT; CDR3 protein: CASRLKNTAMNTEAFF
V gene: TRBV28; D gene: .; clone size: many; J gene: TRBJ2-7; CDR3 DNA: TGTGCCAGCACCTCTCCCGGGATTTACTACGAGCAGTACTTC; CDR3 protein: CASTSPGIYYEQYF
V gene: TRBV6-2/TRBV6-3; D gene: .; clone size: few; J gene: TRBJ2-2; CDR3 DNA: TGTGCCAGCAGTTACGGGGGGTCCGGGGAGCTGTTTTTT; CDR3 protein: CASSYGGSGELFF
V gene: TRBV7-8; D gene: TRBD1; clone size: .; J gene: TRBJ2-3; CDR3 DNA: TGTGCCAGCAGCTTAGCGTGGACAGGGAGCACAGATACGCAGTATTTT; CDR3 protein: CASSLAWTGSTDTQYF
V gene: TRBV7-2; D gene: .; clone size: few; J gene: TRBJ2-7; CDR3 DNA: TGTGCCAGCAGCGTTAGTGGATACGAGCAGTACTTC; CDR3 protein: CASSVSGYEQYF
V gene: TRBV29-1; D gene: .; clone size: many; J gene: TRBJ2-1; CDR3 DNA: TGCAGCGTGGCCCACGGGACCCCCTCCTACAATGAGCAGTTCTTC; CDR3 protein: CSVAHGTPSYNEQFF
V gene: TRBV20-1; D gene: TRBD1; clone size: .; J gene: TRBJ1-1; CDR3 DNA: TGCAGTGCCAGGGGGAGCGGCACTGAAGCTTTCTTT; CDR3 protein: CSARGSGTEAFF
V gene: TRBV7-2; D gene: .; clone size: .; J gene: TRBJ2-5; CDR3 DNA: TGTGCCAGCAGCTTATACGGCGGGGGCCTGACAGAGACCCAGTACTTC; CDR3 protein: CASSLYGGGLTETQYF
V gene: TRBV28; D gene: .; clone size: .; J gene: TRBJ1-1; CDR3 DNA: TGTGCCAGCAGCTATTATAAGGGGCGGGCGGCTTTCTTT; CDR3 protein: CASSYYKGRAAFF
V gene: TRBV5-1; D gene: .; clone size: few; J gene: TRBJ1-4; CDR3 DNA: TGCGCCAGCCGCACAACAACTAATGAAAAACTGTTTTTT; CDR3 protein: CASRTTTNEKLFF
V gene: TRBV11-2; D gene: TRBD1; clone size: many; J gene: TRBJ2-1; CDR3 DNA: TGTGCCAGCAGCCTCGGACAGGGGAACCGGTTCTTC; CDR3 protein: CASSLGQGNRFF
V gene: TRBV4-3; D gene: .; clone size: many; J gene: TRBJ1-2; CDR3 DNA: TGCGCCAGCAGCGCCTACCGACAGGACGTCTATGGCTACACCTTC; CDR3 protein: CASSAYRQDVYGYTF
V gene: TRBV7-9; D gene: .; clone size: .; J gene: TRBJ1-2; CDR3 DNA: TGTGCCAGCAGCCCCGGTCGGGGAATTGGCTACACCTTC; CDR3 protein: CASSPGRGIGYTF
V gene: TRBV11-2; D gene: .; clone size: many; J gene: TRBJ2-7; CDR3 DNA: TGTGCCAGCAGCCAAGCAGCGGCGCAGCAGTACTTC; CDR3 protein: CASSQAAAQQYF
V gene: TRBV15; D gene: .; clone size: few; J gene: TRBJ1-5; CDR3 DNA: TGTGCCACCAGCAGGGGGTGGACTGATTATCAGCCCCAGCATTTT; CDR3 protein: CATSRGWTDYQPQHF
V gene: TRBV5-1; D gene: .; clone size: few; J gene: TRBJ2-7; CDR3 DNA: TGCGCCAGCAGCTCGCGCCGGGCCCCCTACGAGCAGTACTTC; CDR3 protein: CASSSRRAPYEQYF
V gene: TRBV4-3; D gene: .; clone size: few; J gene: TRBJ2-5; CDR3 DNA: TGCGCCAGCAGCCAGAGGGAGGTCCAAGAGACCCAGTACTTC; CDR3 protein: CASSQREVQETQYF
V gene: TRBV6-5; D gene: .; clone size: many; J gene: TRBJ1-5; CDR3 DNA: TGTGCCAGCAGTAGGAGTGTGGGCAATCAGCCCCAGCATTTT; CDR3 protein: CASSRSVGNQPQHF
V gene: TRBV6-1; D gene: TRBD1; clone size: .; J gene: TRBJ2-7; CDR3 DNA: TGTGCCGCCCATCTGGGGCAGGGGGCCTCCTACGAGCAGTACTTC; CDR3 protein: CAAHLGQGASYEQYF
V gene: TRBV7-9; D gene: .; clone size: few; J gene: TRBJ1-5; CDR3 DNA: TGTGCCAGCAGCTCTCAGCCAACAGGGAGACCCCAGCATTTT; CDR3 protein: CASSSQPTGRPQHF
V gene: TRBV10-2; D gene: .; clone size: few; J gene: TRBJ1-4; CDR3 DNA: TGCGCCAGCAGTCCGGGAGGGCTCGATGAAAAACTGTTTTTT; CDR3 protein: CASSPGGLDEKLFF
V gene: TRBV4-2; D gene: TRBD2; clone size: many; J gene: TRBJ2-1; CDR3 DNA: TGTGCCAGCAGCCAAGAGGGAGGGGACTACAATGAGCAGTTCTTC; CDR3 protein: CASSQEGGDYNEQFF
V gene: TRBV7-2; D gene: .; clone size: many; J gene: TRBJ1-1; CDR3 DNA: TGTGCCAGCAGCCTAGGTGTTACGACTGAAGCTTTCTTT; CDR3 protein: CASSLGVTTEAFF
V gene: TRBV19; D gene: TRBD1; clone size: few; J gene: TRBJ2-6; CDR3 DNA: TGTGCCAGTAGGGGACAGGGCCTTTCCTCTGGGGCCAACGTCCTGACTTTC; CDR3 protein: CASRGQGLSSGANVLTF
V gene: TRBV19; D gene: .; clone size: few; J gene: TRBJ1-5; CDR3 DNA: TGTGCCAGCCGGGCCTACACCCAACCCCAGCATTTT; CDR3 protein: CASRAYTQPQHF
V gene: TRBV6-6; D gene: .; clone size: many; J gene: TRBJ2-1; CDR3 DNA: TGTGCCAGCAGTTACAGGGTCAGGGGCTTCAATGAGCAGTTCTTC; CDR3 protein: CASSYRVRGFNEQFF
V gene: TRBV5-6; D gene: .; clone size: .; J gene: TRBJ2-5; CDR3 DNA: TGTGCCAGCAGCTTGCGATTCCCTCCTGGCGAGACCCAGTACTTC; CDR3 protein: CASSLRFPPGETQYF
V gene: TRBV29-1; D gene: .; clone size: .; J gene: TRBJ1-3; CDR3 DNA: TGCAGCGTTGGCCCCAGGGACTCTGGAAACACCATATATTTT; CDR3 protein: CSVGPRDSGNTIYF
V gene: TRBV7-9; D gene: TRBD2; clone size: .; J gene: TRBJ2-3; CDR3 DNA: TGTGCCAGCAGCTTAGGGCCAGCGGGGTCAGATACGCAGTATTTT; CDR3 protein: CASSLGPAGSDTQYF
V gene: TRBV3-1; D gene: TRBD2; clone size: .; J gene: TRBJ2-6; CDR3 DNA: TGTGCCAGCAGCCCTCTAGGACTAGCGGGGGCTCCCTCTGGGGCCAACGTCCTGACTTTC; CDR3 protein: CASSPLGLAGAPSGANVLTF
V gene: TRBV20-1; D gene: TRBD1; clone size: many; J gene: TRBJ2-3; CDR3 DNA: TGCAGTGCCCCCACCGACAGGGGGCGCACAGATACGCAGTATTTT; CDR3 protein: CSAPTDRGRTDTQYF
V gene: TRBV3-2; D gene: .; clone size: .; J gene: TRBJ2-2; CDR3 DNA: TGTGCCAGCAGCCGTACAGGGCCCACGAACACCGGGGAGCTGTTTTTT; CDR3 protein: CASSRTGPTNTGELFF
V gene: TRBV18; D gene: .; clone size: .; J gene: TRBJ1-2; CDR3 DNA: TGTGCCAGCTCAAAGATGACAGTTGACTATGGCTACACCTTC; CDR3 protein: CASSKMTVDYGYTF
V gene: TRBV6-6; D gene: TRBD1; clone size: many; J gene: TRBJ1-1; CDR3 DNA: TGTGCCAGCACCCCGCGCCGGACAGGGAGTCTGGCTGAAGCTTTCTTT; CDR3 protein: CASTPRRTGSLAEAFF
V gene: TRBV7-9; D gene: .; clone size: .; J gene: TRBJ2-2; CDR3 DNA: TGTGCCAGCAGCTCCCAGGGGATCAACACCGGGGAGCTGTTTTTT; CDR3 protein: CASSSQGINTGELFF
V gene: TRBV20-1; D gene: .; clone size: .; J gene: TRBJ2-1; CDR3 DNA: TGCAGTGCTCTAGACCGCGATGAGCGGCAGTTCTTC; CDR3 protein: CSALDRDERQFF
V gene: TRBV5-4; D gene: .; clone size: many; J gene: TRBJ2-3; CDR3 DNA: TGTGCCAGCAGCTGGGGTGGGGTATCTGTCGGCACGCAGTATTTT; CDR3 protein: CASSWGGVSVGTQYF
V gene: TRBV7-9; D gene: .; clone size: many; J gene: TRBJ1-2; CDR3 DNA: TGTGCCAGCAGCCAAGAAGAGGGAAACTATGGCTACACCTTC; CDR3 protein: CASSQEEGNYGYTF